This T cell receptor (beta chain) was obtained from a study of technical replicates of blood from a handful of donors. TCRdb keeps only in-frame clones here, not all; method: immunoSEQ multiplex PCR. The data show thousands of clones, 75% to 90% seen once. V was trimmed by 2 bases and J by 4 bases, leaving 12 bases between them. Germline V lookup: CDR1 SGDLS, CDR2 YYNGEE. The CDR3 runs to 15 residues. Sequencing was carried out using PBMCs. The chain links TRBV9 to TRBJ2-2; TRBD1 might be the D (6 bases). The sequence came from a human donor in good health. The CDR3 spells CASSVYRDFTGELFF. CDR3 nucleotides: TGTGCCAGCAGCGTCTACAGGGATTTCACCGGGGAGCTGTTTTTT.